The next 10 T cell receptor beta chains were all read from a single sample in a study of shared clonotypes between healthy human individuals. Repertoires were generated with immunoSEQ multiplex PCR, while TCRdb's copy carries only in-frame clones and drops some. The table has about 2.4 million clones, 93% seen once. Sequences were obtained from naive CD4+ T cells from PBMCs. Noted subset: CD45RA+ positively selected. These receptors came from a man aged 18 to 29 in good health. Some clones in this sample may be carry-over from other donors' samples.

The chain carries TRBV18 and TRBJ2-7, with 12 bases matching TRBD2. The germline V gene encodes CDR1 KGHSH and CDR2 LQKENI. V trimming: 2 bases; J trimming: 5 bases; junction bases outside the gene matches: 10. The CDR3 extends over 17 amino acids. CDR3 protein: CASSPGSTSGSPHEQYF. The CDR3 coding sequence is TGTGCCAGCTCACCAGGGTCGACTAGCGGGAGTCCCCACGAGCAGTACTTC.

This clone was recorded once. The chain recombines TRBV5-4 with TRBJ1-2; D possibly corresponds to TRBD1 (6 bases). In germline, CDR1 is SGHNT, CDR2 YYREEE (reference sequence). The CDR3 covers 14 residues. The V end was cut by 5 bases, the J end by 4 bases, with 15 bases between. CDR3 amino acids: CASRIFQGIYGYTF. Here the CDR3 DNA reads TGTGCCAGCAGGATATTTCAGGGGATCTATGGCTACACCTTC.

The genes are TRBV7-2 and TRBJ2-3; 7 bases agree with TRBD1. The CDR3 has 16 residues. Germline V lookup: CDR1 SGHTA, CDR2 FQGNSA. Trimming removed 3 bases from V and 0 bases from J; junction bases left unmatched: 6. The CDR3 is CASSFLEGASTDTQYF. DNA of the CDR3: TGTGCCAGCAGCTTTCTCGAGGGGGCGAGCACAGATACGCAGTATTTT.

This chain links TRBV9 with TRBJ2-7, with 11 nucleotides matching TRBD1. CDR1 and CDR2 (germline): SGDLS, YYNGEE. V shed 2 bases and J 3 bases; nucleotides not matched to a gene: 7. CDR3 length equals 16 residues. The CDR3 reads CASSVGQGVWNYEQYF. CDR3 nucleotides: TGTGCCAGCAGCGTGGGACAGGGGGTTTGGAACTACGAGCAGTACTTC.

This chain joins TRBV4-2 and TRBJ2-5; weak D call: TRBD1 (6 bases). The germline gives CDR1 LGHNA, CDR2 YNFKEQ. This CDR3 has 15 residues. Trimming took off 1 base at V and 5 bases at J, with 14 bases between the two ends. The CDR3 loop is CASSQGGTIGETQYF. The CDR3 DNA sequence: TGTGCCAGCAGCCAAGGGGGGACAATCGGTGAGACCCAGTACTTC.

This rearrangement joins TRBV19 to TRBJ1-2; 8 positions match TRBD1. V lost 8 bases, J lost 6 bases, and 23 bases stayed unmatched. There are 18 residues in the CDR3. Germline loops: CDR1 LNHDA, CDR2 SQIVND (reference sequence). The CDR3: CASRKRYRGAKWFDGYTF. In nucleotides, the CDR3 is TGTGCCAGTCGCAAACGCTACAGGGGGGCGAAGTGGTTTGATGGCTACACCTTC. Looking up the rest from reference TRBV19 and TRBJ1-2 gives the full variable domain: DGGITQSPKYLFRKEGQNVTLSCEQNLNHDAMYWYRQDPGQGLRLIYYSQIVNDFQKGDIAEGYSVSREKKESFPLTVTSAQKNPTAFYLCASRKRYRGAKWFDGYTFGSGTRLTVV.

In nucleotides, the CDR3 is TGCGCCAGCAGCTTGGGGTACGGCGTTGGCGAGCAGTACTTC. The encoded protein is CASSLGYGVGEQYF. V gene TRBV5-1 combines with J gene TRBJ2-7; D not resolved. Trimming stripped 0 bases from V and 6 bases from J, with 13 bases between. The V gene's germline CDR1 is SGHRS and CDR2 YFSETQ. The CDR3 has 14 amino acids.

The J gene is TRBJ1-2, the V gene TRBV6-1; D perhaps matches TRBD1 (5 bases). Germline V gives CDR1 MNHNS, CDR2 SASEGT. This CDR3 region has 13 residues. V lost 6 bases and J lost 3, with 11 bases in between. CDR3 in DNA: TGTGCCAGCAGCCCGATGGGGGACTATGGCTACACCTTC. It encodes CASSPMGDYGYTF.

DNA of the CDR3: TGCGCCAGCAGGCGCAGGGCGGAAGCCGGCGGGGAGCTGTTTTTT. It specifies CASRRRAEAGGELFF. The rearrangement uses TRBV5-1 and TRBJ2-2; the D gene is possibly TRBD1 (5 bases). This CDR3 spans 15 amino acids. CDR1 and CDR2 (germline): SGHRS, YFSETQ. The V end lost 5 bases, the J end lost 7 bases, and 18 bases lay between the germline ends.

The chain carries TRBV5-1 and TRBJ2-7; 8 bases match TRBD1. Trimming took 4 bases from V and 4 from J; bases not matched to a gene: 7. CDR1 SGHRS and CDR2 YFSETQ come from the germline V gene. CDR3 size: 14 residues. The CDR3, as DNA: TGCGCCAGCAGCGCTCGGGGACAGGTATACGAGCAGTACTTC. Amino acid sequence: CASSARGQVYEQYF. The whole variable domain, filled in from reference TRBV5-1 and TRBJ2-7, reads KAGVTQTPRYLIKTRGQQVTLSCSPISGHRSVSWYQQTPGQGLQFLFEYFSETQRNKGNFPGRFSGRQFSNSRSEMNVSTLELGDSALYLCASSARGQVYEQYFGPGTRLTVT.